This T cell receptor beta chain appears in the sequencing data of a study of tumor-infiltrating lymphocytes in localized non-small cell lung cancer. Overall study: Resected tumor was paired with non-adjacent uninvolved lung from the same patient.

Study results and limitations: Each assay used a separate piece of the same tissue. IM1 and IM2 tumors showed no difference in T-cell fraction.

This clone was found a few times. The antigen remains unidentified. TCRdb keeps only in-frame clones here, not all; method: immunoSEQ multiplex PCR. The sample records 9,000 to 10,000 clones, around four fifths being singletons. This CDR3 region has 13 residues. Germline assignment: CDR1 SGHRS and CDR2 YFSETQ. V was trimmed by 3 bases and J by 10 bases, leaving 11 bases between them. Sequencing input: lung tumor tissue. This chain uses TRBV5-1 with TRBJ1-6; maybe TRBD1 (5 bases). This receptor was obtained from a human donor with non-small cell lung cancer. CDR3 sequence (DNA): TGCGCCAGCAGCTCCCAGGGTGGATCACCCCTCCACTTT. The encoded protein is CASSSQGGSPLHF.